This T cell receptor beta chain was sequenced during a study of PD-L1 blockade in urothelial cancer listed by TCRdb under 2017. For context, the study as a whole: All patients started therapy around 2014 and received atezolizumab 1,200 mg intravenously every 3 weeks. Patients had an ECOG performance status of 0 or 1 and had received between 0 and 3 prior chemotherapy regimens. Durable clinical benefit was defined as a progression-free survival longer than 6 months, and TCR features were additionally tested against progression-free survival and overall survival. About 90% of the 29 patients were males with bladder-origin urothelial cancer, and about two thirds of the roughly 30 reported a prior smoking history. Blood samples gave median yields of around 140,000 T cells and some 80,000 unique TCRs, along with a median clonality of approximately 0.084. Blood samples were analyzed at 3 weeks after treatment start (second dose) and at 6 weeks after treatment start. The study, an exploratory multi-omic analysis, examined somatic, immune and clinical correlates of response to PD-L1 blockade with atezolizumab in urothelial cancer. TCR sequencing covered pretreatment tumor samples and matched, serially collected peripheral blood taken before and after atezolizumab treatment. Whole exome sequencing and RNA sequencing of pretreatment tumors were performed alongside TCR sequencing in the same patients. Durable clinical benefit was achieved by nine patients but not by the remaining 20. Pretreatment blood TCR-seq was available for twenty-nine patients, at least one posttreatment blood collection was obtained for around 25 patients, and tumor TCR-seq was available for around 25 patients. What the work shows at the level of the full study, not this receptor alone: Improved progression-free and overall survival was associated with having pretreatment peripheral blood TCR clonality below the median. At 3 weeks after the start of treatment, tumor-associated TCR clones in peripheral blood had expanded more in patients with durable benefit (n ≈ 20, p = 0.022). Small sample size (n ≈ 27) and many exploratory analyses mean the results are intended to be hypothesis-generating.

CDR1 and CDR2, looked up from the germline V gene (reference sequence), are SEHNR and FQNEAQ. The CDR3 runs 16 residues from the cysteine to the phenylalanine. The retained sequence is limited to the CDR3, 48 bases, with the frame set at the first base. V gives up 1 base and J gives up 7 bases, and the segment between their germline ends measures 16 bases. Reading the label with the study, this specimen's time point is: pretreatment peripheral blood. The cohort comprised 25 to 30 patients with locally advanced or metastatic urothelial carcinoma treated at Memorial Sloan Kettering on a trial protocol. Peripheral blood mononuclear cells were collected pretreatment and during treatment, with between 1 and 8 total time points per patient. The Qiagen DNeasy Blood extraction kit was used to purify genomic DNA from total PBMCs and from tumor samples. PBMCs were collected pretreatment and during treatment and were isolated and stored as previously described.

Remarks on this clone: Its antigen has not been determined. Base qualities are not recorded, but no much larger clone differs from it by a single base.

Synthetic TCR analog templates were spiked into each PCR so that absolute template abundance could be estimated from read counts. Using the immunoSEQ assay, TCRbeta CDR3 regions were amplified from genomic DNA with bias-controlled V and J gene primers. Sequencing of rearranged TCRbeta segments was done at approximately 20X coverage. Turning to the authors' computational methods: Sequencing errors were corrected by clustering, and CDR3s were annotated against IMGT so that V, D and J genes could be assigned. Out-of-frame and stop-codon sequences were excluded, and only productive TCRbeta rearrangements were used in downstream analyses. Clonality was calculated as one minus the Shannon entropy normalized by the log of the number of unique productive sequences. Fisher's exact test with Benjamini-Hochberg correction, using a cutoff of adjusted p below 0.01, was how clones that differed between time points or between blood and tumor were identified. TCRdb stores this immuneACCESS table with in-frame sequences only. Part of the clones is absent; in the studies checked, under half of the shortfall reflects unresolved V genes, and no reason is known for the rest. V, J and clone size derive from that table, while D and trimming were established from the DNA sequence. This sample lists tens of thousands of clones; roughly 89% were detected once. Of the sample, approximately 2% falls within the top ten clones.

This TCR was recovered from a man in his sixties with urothelial cancer. Source: PBMCs, taken around atezolizumab (anti-PD-L1) treatment. The chain joins TRBV7-9 to TRBJ1-4, with TRBD1 as a weak D call on 6 bases. CDR3 region: CASSLGGRQGSEKLFF. The DNA reads TGTGCCAGCAGCTTAGGAGGACGGCAGGGGAGTGAAAAACTGTTTTTT.